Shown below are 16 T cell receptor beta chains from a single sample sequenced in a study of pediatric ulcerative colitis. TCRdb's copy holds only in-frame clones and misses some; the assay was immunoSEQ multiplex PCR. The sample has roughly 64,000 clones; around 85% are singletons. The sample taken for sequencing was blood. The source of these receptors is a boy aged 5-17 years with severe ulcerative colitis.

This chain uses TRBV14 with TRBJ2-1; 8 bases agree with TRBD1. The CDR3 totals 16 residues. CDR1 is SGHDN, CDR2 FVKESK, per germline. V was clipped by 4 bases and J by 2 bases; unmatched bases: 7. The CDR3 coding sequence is TGTGCCAGCAGCCGCACCGGGACAGGAACCTACAATGAGCAGTTCTTC. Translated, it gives CASSRTGTGTYNEQFF.

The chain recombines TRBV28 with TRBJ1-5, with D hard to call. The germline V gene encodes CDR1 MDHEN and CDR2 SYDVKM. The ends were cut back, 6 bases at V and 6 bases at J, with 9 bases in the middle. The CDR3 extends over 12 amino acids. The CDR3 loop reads CASRVESQPQHF. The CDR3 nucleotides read TGTGCCAGCAGAGTAGAGAGTCAGCCCCAGCATTTT.

The CDR3 nucleotides are TGTGCCAGCAGCCCGGGACTAGCGGGAGACTACAATGAGCAGTTCTTC. Translation gives CASSPGLAGDYNEQFF. The rearrangement links TRBV5-4 to TRBJ2-1; TRBD2 agrees at 14 bases. The CDR3 covers 16 residues. In germline, CDR1 is SGHNT, CDR2 YYREEE (reference sequence). Germline trimming cut 4 bases from V and 3 bases from J; bases unmatched to any gene: 3.

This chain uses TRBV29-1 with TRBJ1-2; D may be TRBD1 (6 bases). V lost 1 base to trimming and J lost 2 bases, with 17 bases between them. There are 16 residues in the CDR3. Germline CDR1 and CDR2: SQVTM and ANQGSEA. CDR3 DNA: TGCAGCGTTGAAGGAGGGGGGCGCGTACTCAACTATGGCTACACCTTC. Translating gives CSVEGGGRVLNYGYTF.

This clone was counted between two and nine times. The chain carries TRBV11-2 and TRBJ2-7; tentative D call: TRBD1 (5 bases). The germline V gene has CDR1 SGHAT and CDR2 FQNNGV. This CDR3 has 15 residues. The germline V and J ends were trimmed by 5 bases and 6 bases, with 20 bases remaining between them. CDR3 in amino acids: CASSHSLGKGSEQYF. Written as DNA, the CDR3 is TGTGCCAGCAGCCACTCCCTCGGTAAGGGGTCCGAGCAGTACTTC.

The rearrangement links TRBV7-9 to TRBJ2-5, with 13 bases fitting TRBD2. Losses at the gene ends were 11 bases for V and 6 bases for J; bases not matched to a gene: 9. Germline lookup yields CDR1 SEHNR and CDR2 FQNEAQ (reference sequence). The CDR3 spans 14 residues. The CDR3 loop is CAGGLAGLMKTQYF. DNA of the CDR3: TGTGCCGGGGGACTAGCGGGATTGATGAAGACCCAGTACTTC.

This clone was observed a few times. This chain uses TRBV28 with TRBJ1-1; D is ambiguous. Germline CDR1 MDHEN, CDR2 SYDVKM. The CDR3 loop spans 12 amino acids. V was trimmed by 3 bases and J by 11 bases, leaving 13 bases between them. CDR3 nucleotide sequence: TGTGCCAGCAGTTTCACGACAAAGGGCGCTTTCTTT. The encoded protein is CASSFTTKGAFF. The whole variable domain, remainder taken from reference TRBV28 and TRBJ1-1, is DVKVTQSSRYLVKRTGEKVFLECVQDMDHENMFWYRQDPGLGLRLIYFSYDVKMKEKGDIPEGYSVSREKKERFSLILESASTNQTSMYLCASSFTTKGAFFGQGTRLTVV.

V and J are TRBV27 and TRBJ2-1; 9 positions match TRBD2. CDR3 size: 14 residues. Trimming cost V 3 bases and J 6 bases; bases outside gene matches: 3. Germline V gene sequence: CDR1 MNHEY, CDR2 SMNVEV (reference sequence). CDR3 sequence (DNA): TGTGCCAGCAGTTTGCGGCGGGGGGGCAATGAGCAGTTCTTC. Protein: CASSLRRGGNEQFF.

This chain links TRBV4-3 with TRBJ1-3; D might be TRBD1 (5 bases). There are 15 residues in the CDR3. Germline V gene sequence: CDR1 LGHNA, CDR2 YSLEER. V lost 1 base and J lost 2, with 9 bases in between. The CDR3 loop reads CASSQAVGAGNTIYF. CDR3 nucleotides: TGCGCCAGCAGCCAAGCTGTGGGGGCTGGAAACACCATATATTTT.

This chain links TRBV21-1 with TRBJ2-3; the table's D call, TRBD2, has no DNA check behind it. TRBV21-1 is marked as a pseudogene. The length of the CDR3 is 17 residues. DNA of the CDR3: TGTGCCAGCAGCAAGAGGGGTTTGGCGGGAGCTGGAAATACGCAGTATTTT. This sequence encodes CASSKRGLAGAGNTQYF.

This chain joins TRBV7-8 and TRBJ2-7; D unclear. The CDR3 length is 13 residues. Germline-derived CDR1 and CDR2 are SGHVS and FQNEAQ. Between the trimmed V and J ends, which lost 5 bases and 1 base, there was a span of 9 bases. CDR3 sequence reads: CASSPRVSYEQYF. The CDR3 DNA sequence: TGTGCCAGCAGCCCGAGAGTTTCCTACGAGCAGTACTTC.

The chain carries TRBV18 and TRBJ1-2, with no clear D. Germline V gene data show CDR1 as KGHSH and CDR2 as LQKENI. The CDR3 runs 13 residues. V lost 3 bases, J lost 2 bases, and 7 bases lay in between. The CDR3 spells CASSPSRNYGYTF. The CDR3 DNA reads TGTGCCAGCTCACCGAGCAGGAACTATGGCTACACCTTC. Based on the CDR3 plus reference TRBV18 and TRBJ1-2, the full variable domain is NAGVMQNPRHLVRRRGQEARLRCSPMKGHSHVYWYRQLPEEGLKFMVYLQKENIIDESGMPKERFSAEFPKEGPSILRIQQVVRGDSAAYFCASSPSRNYGYTFGSGTRLTVV.

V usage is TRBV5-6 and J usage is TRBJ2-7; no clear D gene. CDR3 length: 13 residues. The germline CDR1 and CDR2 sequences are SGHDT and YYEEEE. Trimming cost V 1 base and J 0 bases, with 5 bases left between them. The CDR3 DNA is TGTGCCAGCAGCTTGCATAGCTCCTACGAGCAGTACTTC. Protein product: CASSLHSSYEQYF.

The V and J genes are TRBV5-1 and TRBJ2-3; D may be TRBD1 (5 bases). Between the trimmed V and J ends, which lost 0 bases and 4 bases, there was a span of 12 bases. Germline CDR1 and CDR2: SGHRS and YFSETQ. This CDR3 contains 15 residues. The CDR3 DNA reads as TGCGCCAGCAGCTTGGCCGCCAGGGTTGCAGATACGCAGTATTTT. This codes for CASSLAARVADTQYF.

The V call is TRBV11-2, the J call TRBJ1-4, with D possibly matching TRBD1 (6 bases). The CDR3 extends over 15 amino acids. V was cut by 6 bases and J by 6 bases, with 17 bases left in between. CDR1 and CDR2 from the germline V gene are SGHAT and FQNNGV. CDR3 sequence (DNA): TGTGCCAGCAGATTAACAGGGCGCCAGGATGAAAAACTGTTTTTT. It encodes CASRLTGRQDEKLFF.

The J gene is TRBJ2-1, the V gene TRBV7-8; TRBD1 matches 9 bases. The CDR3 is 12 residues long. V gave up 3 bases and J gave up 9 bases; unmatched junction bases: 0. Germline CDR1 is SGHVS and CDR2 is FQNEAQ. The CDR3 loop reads CASSLTGGEQFF. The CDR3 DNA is TGTGCCAGCAGCTTGACAGGGGGTGAGCAGTTCTTC.